This paragraph covers one T cell receptor (beta chain) sequence. Antigen unknown. Each sample yielded at least 7 million isolated PBMCs. Total RNA amounts of at least 6 micrograms were extracted per sample. The data belong to a study of blood T cells in healthy people across ages. Study-level points and caveats: The fall in TCR beta diversity per million T cells was roughly linear with age.

Primed by a sample-barcoded 5' primer and a J-beta primer mix, a second PCR proceeded for about 7 to 11 cycles. MiXCR, run by TCRdb on the 5' RACE reads, gives a single entry per CDR3 protein. The profile shows hundreds of thousands of distinct CDR3 sequences, less than 40% of them singletons. The CDR3 is 15 amino acids. CDR1 and CDR2 from the germline V gene are DFQATT and SNEGSKA (reference sequence). Sequenced material: blood. The sequence was collected from a woman older than 75 in good health. The V call is TRBV20-1, the J call TRBJ2-6; TRBD1 matches at 8 bases. DNA of the CDR3: TGCAGCGCCTCCCAGGACAGGGCAGGGGCCAACGTCCTGACTTTC. Protein sequence: CSASQDRAGANVLTF.